The entry that follows covers one T cell receptor (beta chain) sequence. In the original workflow: From reference gene primer amplification, estimates of nucleated cell counts were derived. The assay was immunoSEQ multiplex PCR, and TCRdb's table has in-frame clones only and misses some. Clonal size and the V and J genes are those of that table, whereas D and trimming came from the DNA. The sample yields 250,000 or so clones, about 80% seen once. The CDR3 has 14 amino acids. With 1 base removed from V and 5 bases from J, the gap between germline ends came to 10 bases. CDR1 is SGHTA, CDR2 FQGNSA, per germline. The sample comes from a study of blood T cell repertoires in COVID-19. For the study at large: Samples of COVID-19 (acute and convalescent) were obtained from the United States, Italy and Spain. T cells, B-cell-depleted T cells, or PBMCs provided the cDNA or gDNA that served as material.

V gene TRBV7-2 combines with J gene TRBJ2-3; the D gene is possibly TRBD1 (7 bases). Material for sequencing was peripheral blood. This clonotype was sampled from a woman aged 80 or over with acute or convalescent COVID-19. This CDR3 is CASSLGQGGDTQYF. CDR3 sequence (DNA): TGTGCCAGCAGCTTAGGCCAGGGGGGAGATACGCAGTATTTT.